These 26 T cell receptor beta chains were all obtained from the same sample, sequenced in a study of shared clonotypes between healthy human individuals. Libraries were prepared by immunoSEQ multiplex PCR; TCRdb keeps only in-frame clonotypes and omits some of them. This table has about 1.5 million clones, under 99% appearing once. Sequencing was carried out using naive CD4+ T cells sorted from blood. Regarding subset: CD45RA+ positively selected. These receptors originate from a man aged 30 to 45 in good health.

A word on this clone: Other DNA variants within this sample encode the same CDR3. V and J are TRBV5-4 and TRBJ1-4; D is uncertain. The CDR3 is 15 residues long. The V end lost 0 bases, the J end lost 2 bases, and 8 bases lay between the germline ends. Germline lookup yields CDR1 SGHNT and CDR2 YYREEE (reference sequence). The chain's CDR3 is CASSLAGATNEKLFF. The CDR3 nucleotides read TGTGCCAGCAGCTTGGCCGGAGCGACTAATGAAAAACTGTTTTTT.

V is TRBV5-1 and J is TRBJ2-5, with 8 bases matching TRBD1. CDR3 size: 13 residues. CDR1 and CDR2 from the germline V gene are SGHRS and YFSETQ. The ends lost 4 bases at V and 5 bases at J; junction bases unmatched: 4. The CDR3 protein is CASSRTGQETQYF. CDR3 nucleotides: TGCGCCAGCAGCAGGACAGGGCAGGAGACCCAGTACTTC.

The chain combines TRBV18 with TRBJ2-7; 10 nucleotides match TRBD2. The trim removed 6 bases at V and 3 bases at J, leaving 14 bases unmatched. Germline CDR1 reads KGHSH; CDR2 reads LQKENI. The CDR3 sequence is 17 residues long. For the CDR3, the DNA is TGTGCCAGCTCGTTGGCCGGGGGACTAGCGCTGAGCTACGAGCAGTACTTC. Protein product: CASSLAGGLALSYEQYF.

V and J are TRBV11-2 and TRBJ1-5; the D is unclear. Trimming cost V 5 bases and J 3 bases, with 14 bases left between them. There are 15 residues in the CDR3. CDR1 and CDR2 (germline): SGHAT, FQNNGV. The chain's CDR3 is CASSPTRGINQPQHF. The CDR3 coding sequence is TGTGCCAGCAGCCCGACCCGGGGAATCAATCAGCCCCAGCATTTT.

This clone was detected a few times. V gene TRBV30 combines with J gene TRBJ2-6; D is unclear. The V end lost 5 bases, the J end lost 0 bases, and 8 bases lay between the germline ends. Germline-derived CDR1 and CDR2 are GTSNPN and SVGIG (reference sequence). The CDR3 loop spans 14 amino acids. This CDR3 is CAWYRSSGANVLTF. The CDR3 DNA reads as TGTGCCTGGTACCGTAGCTCTGGGGCCAACGTCCTGACTTTC.

The chain is built from TRBV27 and TRBJ2-3; no definite D call. CDR3 length equals 13 residues. V was clipped by 3 bases and J by 0 bases, with 4 bases between them. Germline V gene lookup returns CDR1 MNHEY and CDR2 SMNVEV (reference sequence). CDR3 region: CASSFLSTDTQYF. The DNA for the CDR3 is TGTGCCAGCAGTTTCTTAAGCACAGATACGCAGTATTTT.

Of note for this clone: Other DNA sequences in this specimen translate into the identical CDR3. V usage is TRBV7-9 and J usage is TRBJ1-1; D is unclear. Germline V gene data show CDR1 as SEHNR and CDR2 as FQNEAQ (reference sequence). Trimming took 2 bases from V and 1 from J, leaving 5 bases between them. The CDR3 consists of 13 residues. CDR3 DNA: TGTGCCAGCAGCTTACTACCGAACACTGAAGCTTTCTTT. This sequence encodes CASSLLPNTEAFF.

The chain uses TRBV14 and TRBJ2-1; the D gene is possibly TRBD1 (5 bases). The V end was cut by 5 bases, the J end by 7 bases, with 12 bases between. From germline, CDR1 is SGHDN and CDR2 FVKESK. There are 13 residues in the CDR3. CDR3 DNA sequence: TGTGCCAGCAGCAAGAATCAGGGAAATGAGCAGTTCTTC. Its protein is CASSKNQGNEQFF.

The chain carries TRBV27 and TRBJ2-7, with 8 nucleotides matching TRBD2. The trim removed 6 bases at V and 4 bases at J, leaving 11 bases unmatched. Germline loops: CDR1 MNHEY, CDR2 SMNVEV (reference sequence). The CDR3 is 15 amino acids. CDR3 coding DNA: TGTGCCAGCAGGCTAGCCGGGACTAGTGTTTACGAGCAGTACTTC. Translation gives CASRLAGTSVYEQYF.

V and J are TRBV27 and TRBJ2-5; 10 bases map to TRBD1. Trimming at V came to 6 bases and at J to 5 bases, leaving 9 bases not matched to a gene. The CDR3 extends over 15 amino acids. Germline CDR1 and CDR2: MNHEY and SMNVEV (reference sequence). The CDR3 is CASSVRDRGYETQYF. Written as DNA, the CDR3 is TGTGCCAGCAGCGTCCGGGACAGGGGTTACGAGACCCAGTACTTC.

This rearrangement joins TRBV5-6 to TRBJ2-3; D not resolved. The CDR3 covers 18 residues. Per germline, CDR1 SGHDT and CDR2 YYEEEE. V lost 4 bases and J lost 0, with 21 bases in between. DNA of the CDR3: TGTGCCAGCAGCCCTAAGAGGCCCCCACCATTTAGCACAGATACGCAGTATTTT. As protein: CASSPKRPPPFSTDTQYF.

V usage is TRBV7-2 and J usage is TRBJ2-5, with TRBD1 matching over 8 bases. The CDR3 totals 16 residues. Germline trimming cut 0 bases from V and 4 bases from J; bases unmatched to any gene: 7. Germline loops: CDR1 SGHTA, CDR2 FQGNSA. CDR3 DNA: TGTGCCAGCAGCTTAGCGGGCAGGGGGCTATCAGAGACCCAGTACTTC. Protein sequence: CASSLAGRGLSETQYF.

The chain links TRBV5-6 to TRBJ1-1; D is unresolved. CDR1 and CDR2 from the germline V gene are SGHDT and YYEEEE. Trimming shortened V by 4 bases and J by 1 base, and 8 bases separated the two germline ends. The CDR3 is made up of 13 amino acids. DNA of the CDR3: TGTGCCAGCAGCCGGACGGAGAACACTGAAGCTTTCTTT. Translating gives CASSRTENTEAFF.

The chain links TRBV25-1 to TRBJ2-3; 8 bases fit TRBD2. With V trimmed by 6 bases and J by 2 bases, 7 bases remained unmatched. The CDR3 length is 15 residues. The germline gives CDR1 MGHDK, CDR2 SYGVNS. DNA for the CDR3: TGTGCCAGCAGCCCCCTAGCGGGCCACACAGATACGCAGTATTTT. Its translation is CASSPLAGHTDTQYF.

The chain combines TRBV11-2 with TRBJ1-2; no reliable D call. The CDR3 is 13 amino acids. CDR1 is SGHAT and CDR2 is FQNNGV in the germline V gene. V was cut by 0 bases and J by 8 bases, with 10 bases left in between. CDR3 in DNA: TGTGCCAGCAGCTTAGACCCGAGGGAGGGCTACACCTTC. This translates into CASSLDPREGYTF. The full variable domain, completed using reference TRBV11-2 and TRBJ1-2, is EAGVAQSPRYKIIEKRQSVAFWCNPISGHATLYWYQQILGQGPKLLIQFQNNGVVDDSQLPKDRFSAERLKGVDSTLKIQPAKLEDSAVYLCASSLDPREGYTFGSGTRLTVV.

The J gene is TRBJ1-5, the V gene TRBV5-1, with TRBD1 identical over 10 bases. J was trimmed by 6 bases and V by 5 bases; bases with no gene match: 8. Germline assignment: CDR1 SGHRS and CDR2 YFSETQ. The CDR3 is made up of 15 amino acids. The CDR3 bases are TGCGCCAGCAGGAACGGGACAGGGGCGGGTCAGCCCCAGCATTTT. Translated: CASRNGTGAGQPQHF. Drawing the rest from reference TRBV5-1 and TRBJ1-5, the complete variable domain is KAGVTQTPRYLIKTRGQQVTLSCSPISGHRSVSWYQQTPGQGLQFLFEYFSETQRNKGNFPGRFSGRQFSNSRSEMNVSTLELGDSALYLCASRNGTGAGQPQHFGDGTRLSIL.

The genes are TRBV18 and TRBJ1-5; D call uncertain. The CDR3 covers 15 residues. Germline CDR1 KGHSH, CDR2 LQKENI. The V and J ends lost 1 base and 1 base respectively, with 8 bases between them. The CDR3 sequence is CASSPQGLSNQPQHF. The CDR3 DNA follows: TGTGCCAGCTCACCACAGGGCTTGAGCAATCAGCCCCAGCATTTT.

Note on this clone: Distinct nucleotide sequences in the sample also encode this CDR3. This chain joins TRBV18 and TRBJ1-1, with 8 bases aligning to TRBD1. From germline, CDR1 is KGHSH and CDR2 LQKENI. This CDR3 comprises 15 residues. V gave up 3 bases and J gave up 2 bases; unmatched junction bases: 5. For the CDR3, the DNA is TGTGCCAGCTCACCGATAACAGGGGGTAACACTGAAGCTTTCTTT. Translating gives CASSPITGGNTEAFF.

The chain joins TRBV15 to TRBJ2-1; D might be TRBD2 (5 bases). The CDR3 has 15 residues. With 0 bases removed from V and 5 bases from J, the gap between germline ends came to 11 bases. Germline V gene sequence: CDR1 LNHNV, CDR2 YYDKDF (reference sequence). CDR3 amino acids: CATSREKRLNNEQFF. CDR3 in DNA: TGTGCCACCAGCAGAGAAAAGCGGTTGAACAATGAGCAGTTCTTC.

The chain links TRBV6-5 to TRBJ2-5; a weak D match, TRBD2 (7 bases). Germline-derived CDR1 and CDR2 are MNHEY and SVGAGI. V dropped 6 bases and J dropped 9 bases, with 14 bases sitting between them. The CDR3 totals 12 residues. CDR3 bases: TGTGCCAGCAGCTACCACGGGGGGCCCCAGTACTTC. The encoded protein is CASSYHGGPQYF.

Points on this clone: In the same sample, other DNA sequences code for this CDR3. J is TRBJ2-1 and V is TRBV18; possible D gene TRBD2, 6 bases. There are 14 residues in the CDR3. V was trimmed by 2 bases and J by 4 bases, leaving 9 bases between them. Per the germline V gene, CDR1 is KGHSH and CDR2 is LQKENI. This CDR3 is CASSPLAAYNEQFF. Written as DNA, the CDR3 is TGTGCCAGCTCACCATTAGCGGCGTACAATGAGCAGTTCTTC. Variable domain in full (rest from reference TRBV18 and TRBJ2-1): NAGVMQNPRHLVRRRGQEARLRCSPMKGHSHVYWYRQLPEEGLKFMVYLQKENIIDESGMPKERFSAEFPKEGPSILRIQQVVRGDSAAYFCASSPLAAYNEQFFGPGTRLTVL.

This rearrangement joins TRBV5-3 to TRBJ1-5; no clear D gene. TRBV5-3 has ORF status, its function being uncertain. V lost 8 bases to trimming and J lost 4 bases, with 7 bases between them. This CDR3 is 11 amino acids long. The CDR3 here is CASSRNQPQHF. The CDR3 coding sequence is TGTGCCAGTTCCCGAAATCAGCCCCAGCATTTT.

The V call is TRBV6-5, the J call TRBJ2-2, with 10 bases identical to TRBD1. Germline V gene sequence: CDR1 MNHEY, CDR2 SVGAGI. The CDR3 loop spans 15 amino acids. With 5 bases clipped from V and 7 bases from J, the junction kept 7 bases outside the gene matches. In DNA, the CDR3 is TGTGCCAGCAGTCCCGACAGGGGGCACTACGGGGAGCTGTTTTTT. Its protein is CASSPDRGHYGELFF.

This chain joins TRBV5-5 and TRBJ1-2; 11 bases match TRBD1. There are 14 residues in the CDR3. The V and J ends lost 0 bases and 7 bases, in that order; junction bases with no gene match: 2. Germline assignment: CDR1 SGHKS and CDR2 YYEKEE (reference sequence). The CDR3 spells CASSLAGQGAGYTF. The CDR3 coding sequence is TGTGCCAGCAGCTTGGCCGGACAGGGGGCTGGCTACACCTTC.

The chain recombines TRBV5-1 with TRBJ2-1; 7 bases are a match to TRBD1. Germline lookup yields CDR1 SGHRS and CDR2 YFSETQ. This CDR3 has 13 residues. Trimming took 7 bases from V and 9 from J; bases not matched to a gene: 10. CDR3: CASGTTGFPEQFF. In DNA form, the CDR3 reads TGCGCCAGCGGAACGACAGGGTTCCCTGAGCAGTTCTTC.

V and J are TRBV5-4 and TRBJ2-3; D gene uncertain. V was clipped by 2 bases and J by 3 bases, with 10 bases between them. Germline lookup yields CDR1 SGHNT and CDR2 YYREEE (reference sequence). The CDR3 has 14 amino acids. The CDR3 nucleotides read TGTGCCAGCAGCTTCCCTGAACCGACAGATACGCAGTATTTT. It specifies CASSFPEPTDTQYF.